The 25 T cell receptor beta chains presented below share a single source sample, sequenced in a study of cytomegalovirus exposure and HLA in healthy donors. Researchers ran the PCR with 60 Vbeta and 13 Jbeta primers. Produced via immunoSEQ multiplex PCR; TCRdb's table is partial and in-frame only. The sample has tens of thousands of clones, roughly 90% seen once. The sample consisted of PBMCs. The receptors come from a woman aged 35 to 49 in good health and CMV-seropositive.

The genes are TRBV6-1 and TRBJ2-2; 7 nucleotides line up with TRBD1. V shed 11 bases, J shed 10 bases, and the junction held 13 bases outside the gene matches. CDR1 and CDR2 from the germline V gene are MNHNS and SASEGT. CDR3 length: 13 residues. The CDR3 nucleotides read TGTGCCCACTCGGACAGGCCTCGAGAGGAGCTGTTTTTT. Amino acids: CAHSDRPREELFF.

This sequence joins TRBV7-2 and TRBJ1-1, with 8 bases fitting TRBD1. This CDR3 has 15 residues. The V gene end was trimmed by 4 bases and the J gene end by 6 bases; junction bases not matched to a gene: 10. Looked up from germline, CDR1 is SGHTA and CDR2 is FQGNSA. CDR3 residues: CASSSQGAVSAEAFF. CDR3 DNA: TGTGCCAGCAGCTCTCAGGGGGCGGTTTCGGCTGAAGCTTTCTTT.

The chain couples TRBV5-1 to TRBJ1-3, with TRBD1 as a possible D gene (5 bases). Trimming pared 1 base from V and 0 bases from J, leaving 8 bases between. Germline V lookup: CDR1 SGHRS, CDR2 YFSETQ. The CDR3 is 15 amino acids. CDR3 loop: CASSLSGGSGNTIYF. For the CDR3, the DNA is TGCGCCAGCAGCTTGTCCGGGGGCTCTGGAAACACCATATATTTT.

The count of this clone is one. The gene calls are TRBV5-1 and TRBJ2-3; D is unclear. This CDR3 has 12 residues. The ends were cut back, 3 bases at V and 4 bases at J, with 6 bases in the middle. Per germline, CDR1 SGHRS and CDR2 YFSETQ. In DNA form, the CDR3 reads TGCGCCAGCAGCTGGGCTGCAGATACGCAGTATTTT. This sequence encodes CASSWAADTQYF.

This clone turned up a few times. The chain joins TRBV30 to TRBJ2-3, with D perhaps TRBD2 (5 bases). Germline CDR1 and CDR2: GTSNPN and SVGIG (reference sequence). V lost 3 bases to trimming and J lost 5 bases, with 9 bases between them. This CDR3 is 12 amino acids long. CDR3 amino acids: CAWRLAEDTQYF. CDR3 bases: TGTGCCTGGAGGCTAGCTGAAGATACGCAGTATTTT.

This chain's CDR3 is CASSPQQAPNYGYTF. The CDR3 coding sequence is TGTGCCAGCAGCCCGCAGCAGGCTCCTAACTATGGCTACACCTTC. This chain links TRBV7-2 with TRBJ1-2; D call uncertain. V was trimmed by 5 bases and J by 0 bases, leaving 13 bases between them. This CDR3 is built from 15 residues. Germline CDR1 and CDR2: SGHTA and FQGNSA.

This chain connects TRBV10-1 to TRBJ1-1; D is unresolved. Germline V gives CDR1 WNHNN, CDR2 SYGVQD (reference sequence). The V end lost 3 bases, the J end lost 1 base, and 6 bases lay between the germline ends. The CDR3 spans 13 residues. The CDR3 DNA is TGCGCCAGCAGTGATAATTCGAACACTGAAGCTTTCTTT. Its protein is CASSDNSNTEAFF.

Only a few counts were recorded for this clone. The rearrangement joins TRBV10-3 to TRBJ2-7; perhaps TRBD2 as D (5 bases). Trimming left V 8 bases short and J 3 bases short, with 8 bases between. Germline loops: CDR1 ENHRY, CDR2 SYGVKD. This CDR3 comprises 11 residues. The CDR3, as DNA: TGTGCCATCCCGGGGAACTACGAGCAGTACTTC. Protein product: CAIPGNYEQYF.

The chain carries TRBV29-1 and TRBJ2-3; 7 bases map to TRBD2. The V and J ends lost 4 bases and 5 bases, in that order; junction bases with no gene match: 6. Germline V CDR1 and CDR2: SQVTM, ANQGSEA. The CDR3 has 13 amino acids. CDR3 sequence (DNA): TGCAGCGTTGTTTCGGGGGGTTTAGATACGCAGTATTTT. Translation: CSVVSGGLDTQYF.

The chain recombines TRBV9 with TRBJ1-1; no reliable D call. V was trimmed by 1 base and J by 0 bases, leaving 4 bases between them. Germline CDR1 reads SGDLS; CDR2 reads YYNGEE. The CDR3 is 13 amino acids. CDR3 protein: CASSVIVNTEAFF. CDR3 DNA: TGTGCCAGCAGCGTAATCGTGAACACTGAAGCTTTCTTT.

This clone was seen a single time. This rearrangement joins TRBV4-1 to TRBJ2-5; 7 nucleotides match TRBD1. Germline V gene data show CDR1 as MGHRA and CDR2 as YSYEKL. J was trimmed by 4 bases and V by 4 bases; bases with no gene match: 9. This CDR3 has 15 residues. The CDR3 DNA reads TGCGCCAGCAGCCCGCACAGGGGCCCTCCAGAGACCCAGTACTTC. It encodes CASSPHRGPPETQYF.

The chain has TRBV4-3 and TRBJ2-2, with D possibly being TRBD2 (6 bases). The V and J ends lost 3 bases and 6 bases respectively, with 14 bases between them. This CDR3 spans 15 amino acids. Germline CDR1 LGHNA, CDR2 YSLEER. The CDR3 reads CASSHRSGEAGELFF. The CDR3 DNA sequence: TGCGCCAGCAGCCATCGGTCGGGGGAGGCCGGGGAGCTGTTTTTT.

The gene calls are TRBV11-2 and TRBJ1-2, with D maybe TRBD1 (5 bases). Per germline, CDR1 SGHAT and CDR2 FQNNGV. The V end was cut by 2 bases, the J end by 5 bases, with 12 bases between. This CDR3 contains 14 residues. The CDR3, as DNA: TGTGCCAGCAGCTTATTGCGGACACTATATGGCTACACCTTC. Translating gives CASSLLRTLYGYTF. The entire variable domain, with the rest obtained from reference TRBV11-2 and TRBJ1-2, is as follows: EAGVAQSPRYKIIEKRQSVAFWCNPISGHATLYWYQQILGQGPKLLIQFQNNGVVDDSQLPKDRFSAERLKGVDSTLKIQPAKLEDSAVYLCASSLLRTLYGYTFGSGTRLTVV.

V and J are TRBV6-1 and TRBJ1-1; D not certain. The CDR3 extends over 14 amino acids. Trimming left V 3 bases short and J 1 base short, with 9 bases between. Germline lookup yields CDR1 MNHNS and CDR2 SASEGT. In DNA, the CDR3 is TGTGCCAGCAGTGACTACCTCGGGAACACTGAAGCTTTCTTT. This translates into CASSDYLGNTEAFF.

In this sample, this clone turned up once. The genes are TRBV7-9 and TRBJ1-1; unclear D gene. With 6 bases removed from V and 0 bases from J, the gap between germline ends came to 11 bases. CDR3 size: 14 residues. Germline V lookup: CDR1 SEHNR, CDR2 FQNEAQ (reference sequence). The CDR3 DNA reads TGTGCCAGCAGTATCACCACTATGAACACTGAAGCTTTCTTT. Translating gives CASSITTMNTEAFF.

The chain combines TRBV28 with TRBJ2-2; 9 bases agree with TRBD1. CDR3 length equals 17 residues. J was trimmed by 3 bases and V by 6 bases; bases with no gene match: 11. Per the germline V gene, CDR1 is MDHEN and CDR2 is SYDVKM. In nucleotides, the CDR3 is TGTGCCAGCAGCGGCGCGGACAGGGGATATCACACCGGGGAGCTGTTTTTT. Encoded protein: CASSGADRGYHTGELFF.

The chain has TRBV18 and TRBJ2-2; D gene uncertain. Trimming left V 5 bases short and J 5 bases short, with 15 bases between. Germline assignment: CDR1 KGHSH and CDR2 LQKENI. The CDR3 runs 15 residues. DNA for the CDR3: TGTGCCAGCTCAGTCCCCTCCCTGCGGACCGGGGAGCTGTTTTTT. Encoded protein: CASSVPSLRTGELFF.

This chain uses TRBV19 with TRBJ2-3; 11 bases align to TRBD2. Germline CDR1 and CDR2: LNHDA and SQIVND (reference sequence). The CDR3 consists of 14 residues. V lost 7 bases, J lost 3 bases, and 3 bases stayed unmatched. Written as DNA, the CDR3 is TGTGCCAGTAAGACTAGCGGGAATACAGATACGCAGTATTTT. It is translated as CASKTSGNTDTQYF.

This sequence joins TRBV18 and TRBJ2-7; D gene unclear. V lost 2 bases and J lost 3, with 11 bases in between. Per the germline V gene, CDR1 is KGHSH and CDR2 is LQKENI. The CDR3 is 14 residues long. The CDR3 nucleotides are TGTGCCAGCTCACCAGAGGCAGACGTCTACGAGCAGTACTTC. This sequence encodes CASSPEADVYEQYF.

The chain has TRBV5-1 and TRBJ2-2, with TRBD1 matching 12 bases. The CDR3 covers 16 residues. Looked up from germline, CDR1 is SGHRS and CDR2 is YFSETQ. Trimming took 3 bases from V and 6 from J; bases not matched to a gene: 6. The CDR3 DNA follows: TGCGCCAGCAGCTATGGGACAGGGGGCTTGCCCGGGGAGCTGTTTTTT. Translated: CASSYGTGGLPGELFF.

This clone is a singleton in its sample. V usage is TRBV27 and J usage is TRBJ2-7, with 8 bases matching TRBD2. The CDR3 has 15 residues. Germline assignment: CDR1 MNHEY and CDR2 SMNVEV (reference sequence). Trimming at V came to 5 bases and at J to 1 base, leaving 7 bases not matched to a gene. CDR3 sequence reads: CASSPLGGVSYEQYF. In nucleotides, the CDR3 is TGTGCCAGCAGTCCCCTCGGGGGGGTTTCCTACGAGCAGTACTTC.

This CDR3 reads CASSRGQGNSYNEQFF. The CDR3 region has the DNA TGTGCCAGCTCACGGGGACAGGGCAACTCCTACAATGAGCAGTTCTTC. The rearrangement uses TRBV18 and TRBJ2-1; 9 bases are a match to TRBD1. Trimming removed 4 bases from V and 0 bases from J; junction bases left unmatched: 4. Germline loops: CDR1 KGHSH, CDR2 LQKENI. This CDR3 has 16 amino acids.

This chain links TRBV6-4 with TRBJ2-5; the D gene is possibly TRBD2 (6 bases). The CDR3 has 13 residues. Germline lookup yields CDR1 MRHNA and CDR2 SNTAGT. Between the trimmed V and J ends, which lost 2 bases and 5 bases, there was a span of 9 bases. CDR3: CASSDEAGETQYF. Here the CDR3 DNA reads TGTGCCAGCAGTGACGAGGCGGGGGAGACCCAGTACTTC.

Points on this clone: Because the CDR3 is missing its conserved closing phenylalanine or tryptophan, this is likely a read error. The chain carries TRBV7-6 and TRBJ2-3, with D perhaps TRBD1 (6 bases). V was trimmed by 2 bases and J by 3 bases, leaving 9 bases between them. Germline CDR1 is SGHVS and CDR2 is FNYEAQ. The CDR3 is 14 residues long. CDR3 residues: CASSLRQGTDTQYL. The CDR3 DNA is TGTGCCAGCAGCTTACGGCAGGGGACAGATACGCAGTATCTT.

J is TRBJ1-3 and V is TRBV5-6; 9 bases are a match to TRBD1. J lost 3 bases, V lost 4 bases, and 8 bases had no gene match. From germline, CDR1 is SGHDT and CDR2 YYEEEE. The CDR3 consists of 16 residues. CDR3 nucleotide sequence: TGTGCCAGCAGCGAGGACAGGGGCGTTGGTGGAAACACCATATATTTT. It encodes CASSEDRGVGGNTIYF.